This TCR beta chain was sequenced during a study of CD8 T cell repertoires and HIV-1 epitope variants. Study information: Controls were a CMV, EBV and flu peptide pool, Ebola AY9 negative control, and no-peptide well.

The study, taken as a whole, reports: The assay identified only TCR beta chains of antigen-proliferating T cells.

The CDR3 has 15 residues. Germline values: CDR1 MNHEY, CDR2 SMNVEV (reference sequence). The germline V and J ends were trimmed by 4 bases and 4 bases, with 14 bases remaining between them. Clones were read by immunoSEQ multiplex PCR, and TCRdb kept only the in-frame ones, dropping some. The sample lists roughly 4,900 clones, 67% occurring once. Points on this clone: Its antigen is not identified.

This receptor was taken from a male donor with HIV. The chain recombines TRBV27 with TRBJ1-5; D not resolved. Sequencing input: cultured CD8+ T cells derived from PBMCs. This chain's CDR3 is CASSSAAGRNQPQHF. Here the CDR3 DNA reads TGTGCCAGCAGTTCGGCGGCAGGTAGAAATCAGCCCCAGCATTTT.